Listed here is a single T cell receptor (beta chain). This specimen comes from a study of blood T cell repertoires in COVID-19. Turning to the study itself: In each case, the material was cDNA or gDNA derived from T cells, B-cell-depleted T cells, or PBMCs.

The CDR3 consists of 15 residues. V shed 8 bases, J shed 1 base, and the junction held 7 bases outside the gene matches. Germline loops: CDR1 KGHSH, CDR2 LQKENI. Here immunoSEQ multiplex PCR was the method, and the copy in TCRdb shows in-frame clones only, minus some. Of about 210,000 clones listed, roughly 94% are singletons. The V gene is TRBV18, the J gene TRBJ2-3; TRBD1 agrees at 9 bases. The receptor's source is a man aged 25-40 years with acute or convalescent COVID-19. Specimen: peripheral blood. The DNA of the CDR3 is TGTGCCAGCGAGGGACAGGGTATGGGCACAGATACGCAGTATTTT. It specifies CASEGQGMGTDTQYF.